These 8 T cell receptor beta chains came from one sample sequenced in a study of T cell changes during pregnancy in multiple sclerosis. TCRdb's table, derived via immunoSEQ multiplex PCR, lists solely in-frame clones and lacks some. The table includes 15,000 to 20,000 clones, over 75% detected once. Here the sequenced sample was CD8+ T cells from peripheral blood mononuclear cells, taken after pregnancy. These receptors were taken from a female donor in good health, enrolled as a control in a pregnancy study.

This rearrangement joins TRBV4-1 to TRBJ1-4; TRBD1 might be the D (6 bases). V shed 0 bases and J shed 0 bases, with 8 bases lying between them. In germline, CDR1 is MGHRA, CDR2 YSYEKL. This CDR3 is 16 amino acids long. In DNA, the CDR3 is TGCGCCAGCAGCCAAGATGCAGGGGCAACTAATGAAAAACTGTTTTTT. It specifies CASSQDAGATNEKLFF.

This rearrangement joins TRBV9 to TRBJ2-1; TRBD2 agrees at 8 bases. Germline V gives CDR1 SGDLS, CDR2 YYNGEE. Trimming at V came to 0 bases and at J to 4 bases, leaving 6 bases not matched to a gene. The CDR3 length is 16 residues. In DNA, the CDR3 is TGTGCCAGCAGCGTAGTGGCGGCGGGGGGTTACAATGAGCAGTTCTTC. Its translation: CASSVVAAGGYNEQFF.

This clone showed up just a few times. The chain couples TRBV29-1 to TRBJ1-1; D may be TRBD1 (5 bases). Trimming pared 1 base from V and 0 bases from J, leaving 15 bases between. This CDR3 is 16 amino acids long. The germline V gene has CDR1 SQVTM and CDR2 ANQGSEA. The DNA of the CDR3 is TGCAGCGTTGAAGGGGGACGGGGAGGTATGAACACTGAAGCTTTCTTT. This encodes CSVEGGRGGMNTEAFF.

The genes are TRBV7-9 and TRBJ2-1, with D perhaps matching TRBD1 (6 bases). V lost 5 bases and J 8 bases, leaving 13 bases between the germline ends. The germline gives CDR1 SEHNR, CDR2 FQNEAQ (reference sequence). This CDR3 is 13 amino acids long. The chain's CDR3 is CASSLNNRDEQFF. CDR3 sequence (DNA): TGTGCCAGCAGCCTAAACAACAGGGATGAGCAGTTCTTC. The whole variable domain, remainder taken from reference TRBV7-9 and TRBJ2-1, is DTGVSQNPRHKITKRGQNVTFRCDPISEHNRLYWYRQTLGQGPEFLTYFQNEAQLEKSRLLSDRFSAERPKGSFSTLEIQRTEQGDSAMYLCASSLNNRDEQFFGPGTRLTVL.

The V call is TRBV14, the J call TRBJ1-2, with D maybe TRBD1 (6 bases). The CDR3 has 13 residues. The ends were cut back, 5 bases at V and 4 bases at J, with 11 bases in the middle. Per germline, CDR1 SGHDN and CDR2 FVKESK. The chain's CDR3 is CASSSDRTYGYTF. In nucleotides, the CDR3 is TGTGCCAGCAGCTCAGACAGGACCTATGGCTACACCTTC.

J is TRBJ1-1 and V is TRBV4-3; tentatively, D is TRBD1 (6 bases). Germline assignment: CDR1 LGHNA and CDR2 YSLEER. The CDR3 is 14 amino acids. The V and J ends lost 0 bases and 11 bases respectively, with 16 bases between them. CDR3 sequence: CASSQDRSRGGAFF. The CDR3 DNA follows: TGCGCCAGCAGCCAAGATCGGAGCAGGGGAGGGGCTTTCTTT.

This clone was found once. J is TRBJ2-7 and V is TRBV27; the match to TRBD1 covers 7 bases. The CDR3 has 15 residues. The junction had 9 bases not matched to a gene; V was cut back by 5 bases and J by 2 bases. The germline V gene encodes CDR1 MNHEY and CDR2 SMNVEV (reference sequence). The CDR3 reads CASSSGTGAAYEQYF. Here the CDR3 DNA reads TGTGCCAGCAGTAGCGGAACAGGGGCCGCCTACGAGCAGTACTTC.

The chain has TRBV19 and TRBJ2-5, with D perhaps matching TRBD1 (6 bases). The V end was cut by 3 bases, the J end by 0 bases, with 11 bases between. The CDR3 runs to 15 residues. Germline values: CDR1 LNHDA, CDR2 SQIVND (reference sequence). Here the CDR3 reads CASSIPGHYQETQYF. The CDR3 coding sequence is TGTGCCAGTAGTATTCCGGGACATTACCAAGAGACCCAGTACTTC.